The 20 T cell receptor beta chains presented below share a single source sample, sequenced in a study of long-term antiretroviral therapy in people with HIV. Survey-level resolution applied to immunoSEQ assay v3.0. Here immunoSEQ multiplex PCR was the method, and the copy in TCRdb shows in-frame clones only, minus some. The sample holds some 35,000 clones, around four fifths seen once. Specimen: unsorted PBMCs, collected 0.4 years before starting antiretroviral therapy. These receptors originate from a man between 18 and 35 years old with HIV.

The chain joins TRBV6-5 to TRBJ1-3; tentative D call: TRBD1 (5 bases). The CDR3 contains 14 residues. Germline V gene sequence: CDR1 MNHEY, CDR2 SVGAGI. Between the trimmed V and J ends, which lost 4 bases and 0 bases, there was a span of 7 bases. The CDR3 DNA reads TGTGCCAGCAGTTGGGGGAGCTCTGGAAACACCATATATTTT. Translating gives CASSWGSSGNTIYF.

J is TRBJ2-1 and V is TRBV4-1; no clear D gene. The germline V gene has CDR1 MGHRA and CDR2 YSYEKL. This CDR3 comprises 13 residues. V gave up 0 bases and J gave up 7 bases, with 7 bases separating them. This chain's CDR3 is CASSQEVGNEQFF. DNA of the CDR3: TGCGCCAGCAGCCAAGAAGTCGGGAATGAGCAGTTCTTC.

The chain carries TRBV28 and TRBJ2-7, with 7 nucleotides matching TRBD1. The J segment lost 3 bases and the V segment lost 5 bases, leaving 10 bases of the junction unmatched. This CDR3 comprises 15 residues. Looked up from germline, CDR1 is MDHEN and CDR2 is SYDVKM. The CDR3: CASSGSGTAFYEQYF. In DNA form, the CDR3 reads TGTGCCAGCAGTGGGTCCGGGACAGCATTCTACGAGCAGTACTTC.

This chain uses TRBV9 with TRBJ2-7; D unclear. This CDR3 is 14 amino acids long. Trimming removed 1 base from V and 2 bases from J, with 10 bases in between. Germline lookup yields CDR1 SGDLS and CDR2 YYNGEE. The CDR3 is CASSVSTAAYEQYF. The CDR3 DNA follows: TGTGCCAGCAGCGTAAGTACAGCCGCCTACGAGCAGTACTTC.

This sequence joins TRBV19 and TRBJ2-2; possible D gene TRBD1, 6 bases. The germline V and J ends were trimmed by 5 bases and 7 bases, with 17 bases remaining between them. This CDR3 is built from 15 residues. CDR1 is LNHDA and CDR2 is SQIVND in the germline V gene (reference sequence). For the CDR3, the DNA is TGTGCCAGTAGTGCAATCAGGGGTAAAATCGGGGAGCTGTTTTTT. Protein sequence: CASSAIRGKIGELFF. Combining the CDR3 with reference TRBV19 and TRBJ2-2 gives the whole variable domain DGGITQSPKYLFRKEGQNVTLSCEQNLNHDAMYWYRQDPGQGLRLIYYSQIVNDFQKGDIAEGYSVSREKKESFPLTVTSAQKNPTAFYLCASSAIRGKIGELFFGEGSRLTVL.

The CDR3 protein is CASSDQVPSPLHF. As DNA, the CDR3 is TGCGCCAGCAGTGATCAGGTACCTTCACCCCTCCACTTT. The chain joins TRBV10-2 to TRBJ1-6; D is unresolved. This CDR3 region has 13 residues. Germline V CDR1 and CDR2: WSHSY, SAAADI. V was trimmed by 3 bases and J by 9 bases, leaving 9 bases between them.

This chain links TRBV27 with TRBJ2-2, with 12 bases identical to TRBD2. J gave up 3 bases and V 6 bases, and 5 bases lay outside the gene matches. The germline V gene encodes CDR1 MNHEY and CDR2 SMNVEV (reference sequence). The CDR3 totals 16 residues. CDR3 bases: TGTGCCAGCAGCCAACTAGCGGGGGGTCACACCGGGGAGCTGTTTTTT. Residues: CASSQLAGGHTGELFF.

The genes are TRBV20-1 and TRBJ2-1; 10 bases map to TRBD2. With 6 bases clipped from V and 8 bases from J, the junction kept 1 base outside the gene matches. The germline gives CDR1 DFQATT, CDR2 SNEGSKA (reference sequence). The CDR3 is 11 amino acids. CDR3 amino acids: CSATSGDEQFF. CDR3 DNA: TGCAGTGCCACTAGCGGGGATGAGCAGTTCTTC.

The chain uses TRBV5-1 and TRBJ1-1, with 8 bases matching TRBD1. J gave up 4 bases and V 2 bases, and 7 bases lay outside the gene matches. Germline CDR1 and CDR2: SGHRS and YFSETQ. The CDR3 length is 15 residues. This chain's CDR3 is CASSFAGTGGTEAFF. CDR3 DNA: TGCGCCAGCAGCTTCGCCGGGACAGGAGGCACTGAAGCTTTCTTT.

The rearrangement joins TRBV7-9 to TRBJ1-2; no definite D call. The length of the CDR3 is 13 residues. V lost 4 bases and J 4 bases, leaving 10 bases between the germline ends. CDR1 SEHNR and CDR2 FQNEAQ come from the germline V gene (reference sequence). The CDR3 DNA sequence: TGTGCCAGCAGCTCCGACATGATCTATGGCTACACCTTC. Amino acids: CASSSDMIYGYTF.

The V and J genes are TRBV6-1 and TRBJ2-1; 12 bases line up with TRBD2. Trimming removed 3 bases from V and 9 bases from J; junction bases left unmatched: 6. CDR3 size: 15 residues. Looked up from germline, CDR1 is MNHNS and CDR2 is SASEGT. The CDR3 DNA reads TGTGCCAGCAGTGAGCTAGCGGGGGGGTCTAGTGAGCAGTTCTTC. Translating it yields CASSELAGGSSEQFF.

The chain links TRBV12-5 to TRBJ1-3, with no clear D. V shed 0 bases and J shed 2 bases, with 11 bases lying between them. Germline V gene lookup returns CDR1 LGHNT and CDR2 FRNRAP. The length of the CDR3 is 16 residues. The CDR3 DNA reads TGTGCTAGTGGTTTGGTACCGATCAGACCTGGAAACACCATATATTTT. Translated: CASGLVPIRPGNTIYF.

The chain links TRBV7-3 to TRBJ2-2; D gene unclear. V was cut by 5 bases and J by 4 bases, with 11 bases left in between. From germline, CDR1 is SGHTA and CDR2 FQGTGA. The CDR3 spans 14 residues. CDR3 DNA: TGTGCCAGCAGCCCCCAGGTCCCCACCGGGGAGCTGTTTTTT. As protein: CASSPQVPTGELFF. The full variable domain, its missing parts supplied by reference TRBV7-3 and TRBJ2-2, is GAGVSQTPSNKVTEKGKYVELRCDPISGHTALYWYRQSLGQGPEFLIYFQGTGAADDSGLPNDRFFAVRPEGSVSTLKIQRTERGDSAVYLCASSPQVPTGELFFGEGSRLTVL.

The chain combines TRBV5-1 with TRBJ2-7, with 10 bases identical to TRBD1. The germline CDR1 and CDR2 sequences are SGHRS and YFSETQ. J gave up 5 bases and V 7 bases, and 15 bases lay outside the gene matches. The CDR3 consists of 16 residues. CDR3 in DNA: TGCGCCAGCGCGACTATGACCGGGACAGGGGATCACGAGCAGTACTTC. As protein: CASATMTGTGDHEQYF.

This clone has only a few counts. The chain recombines TRBV2 with TRBJ2-1; TRBD2 matches at 11 bases. CDR1 SNHLY and CDR2 FYNNEI come from the germline V gene. V shed 3 bases, J shed 8 bases, and the junction held 3 bases outside the gene matches. This CDR3 comprises 14 residues. CDR3 protein: CASSDSGGADEQFF. The CDR3 nucleotides are TGTGCCAGCAGTGATAGCGGGGGGGCTGATGAGCAGTTCTTC. Full variable domain (remainder filled in from reference TRBV2 and TRBJ2-1): EPEVTQTPSHQVTQMGQEVILRCVPISNHLYFYWYRQILGQKVEFLVSFYNNEISEKSEIFDDQFSVERPDGSNFTLKIRSTKLEDSAMYFCASSDSGGADEQFFGPGTRLTVL.

The genes are TRBV2 and TRBJ2-5; 7 nucleotides align to TRBD2. CDR3 length: 14 residues. V lost 2 bases to trimming and J lost 5 bases; unmatched junction nucleotides: 5. Germline V gene lookup returns CDR1 SNHLY and CDR2 FYNNEI. In DNA form, the CDR3 reads TGTGCCAGCAGTGAAACGTACGGGGGGGAGACCCAGTACTTC. Protein sequence: CASSETYGGETQYF.

The V and J genes are TRBV5-1 and TRBJ2-2; 7 bases agree with TRBD2. This CDR3 has 15 residues. J gave up 4 bases and V 0 bases, and 3 bases lay outside the gene matches. CDR1 is SGHRS and CDR2 is YFSETQ in the germline V gene. CDR3 loop: CASSLETGGTGELFF. The CDR3 DNA follows: TGCGCCAGCAGCTTGGAGACGGGGGGCACCGGGGAGCTGTTTTTT. The complete variable domain, with remaining parts taken from reference TRBV5-1 and TRBJ2-2, reads KAGVTQTPRYLIKTRGQQVTLSCSPISGHRSVSWYQQTPGQGLQFLFEYFSETQRNKGNFPGRFSGRQFSNSRSEMNVSTLELGDSALYLCASSLETGGTGELFFGEGSRLTVL.

This chain connects TRBV7-2 to TRBJ1-1; no firm D call. The germline V gene has CDR1 SGHTA and CDR2 FQGNSA. CDR3 size: 14 residues. V gave up 1 base and J gave up 0 bases, with 6 bases separating them. This chain's CDR3 is CASSLVTMNTEAFF. For the CDR3, the DNA is TGTGCCAGCAGCTTAGTTACGATGAACACTGAAGCTTTCTTT.

The chain recombines TRBV27 with TRBJ1-3; D not resolved. The CDR3 consists of 15 residues. Germline CDR1 MNHEY, CDR2 SMNVEV (reference sequence). Trimming took off 3 bases at V and 0 bases at J, with 9 bases between the two ends. In nucleotides, the CDR3 is TGTGCCAGCAGTTTTGCCGGGAGCTCTGGAAACACCATATATTTT. Protein: CASSFAGSSGNTIYF.

V usage is TRBV7-9 and J usage is TRBJ1-4; D remains ambiguous. The CDR3 has 12 amino acids. CDR1 and CDR2 from the germline V gene are SEHNR and FQNEAQ (reference sequence). Between the trimmed V and J ends, which lost 8 bases and 5 bases, there was a span of 9 bases. CDR3 DNA: TGTGCCAGCGGGCGGGAGAATGAAAAACTGTTTTTT. Translation gives CASGRENEKLFF.